This T cell receptor beta chain was identified during a study of somatic mutations in cytotoxic T cells in rheumatoid arthritis. Study-level information: Some V beta antibody-stained T-cell populations were flow-sorted at nearly 100% purity, including V beta1+ cells sequenced for TCRB.

Regarding this clone: Its specificity is not known.

V lost 9 bases, J lost 1 base, and 4 bases stayed unmatched. CDR1 ENHRY and CDR2 SYGVKD come from the germline V gene. The CDR3 covers 14 residues. Repertoires were generated with immunoSEQ multiplex PCR, while TCRdb's copy carries only in-frame clones and drops some. The top ten hold 28% of the sample, which has under 20,000 clones, 65% to 80% seen once. Study conclusions and caveats: Patients with a largest CD8+ clone exceeding 20% of CD8+ cells numbered 8 of 65. With advancing age, CD8+ clonality climbed in rheumatoid arthritis patients but did not rise in healthy controls.

The gene calls are TRBV10-3 and TRBJ2-2; 8 bases line up with TRBD1. Sequenced input: CD8+ T cells sorted from blood. The sequence was collected from an adult with rheumatoid arthritis. CDR3 nucleotides: TGTGCCATTCCGGGACAGGAGAACACCGGGGAGCTGTTTTTT. This codes for CAIPGQENTGELFF.